The sequence of this T cell receptor (beta chain) was determined in a study of Ad26.COV2.S vaccination and SARS-CoV-2 variants. Using immunoSEQ multiplex PCR, the repertoire was profiled, and TCRdb retains in-frame clones only, with some absent. The sample contains roughly 700,000 clones, around 92% of which appear only once. Germline V lookup: CDR1 SNHLY, CDR2 FYNNEI. V lost 6 bases and J 2 bases, leaving 17 bases between the germline ends. The CDR3 has 15 residues. The sample's treatment: about 20 received Ad26.COV2.S at low or high dose, single or two shots; roughly five received placebo; per-sample allocation not given. Day 63 following the first vaccine or placebo injection was when the samples were taken.

The sequenced sample was peripheral blood, obtained in a trial of Ad26.COV2.S vaccine versus placebo. The TCR was taken from a person aged 18-65 years who received the Ad26.COV2.S COVID-19 vaccine or a placebo. The chain couples TRBV2 to TRBJ2-7, with D possibly called TRBD1 or TRBD2 (5 bases each). The CDR3 DNA reads TGTGCCAGCAGCGATACCGGGACCAGGGCCTACGAGCAGTACTTC. This gives the protein CASSDTGTRAYEQYF.